The 16 T cell receptor beta chains below come from one sample, sequenced in a study of CD8 T cells in ankylosing spondylitis. In TCRdb, the 5' RACE reads were re-called with MiXCR into one record per CDR3 protein. The sample has just under 350,000 distinct CDR3 sequences; 14% to 15% are singletons. The sample comprised blood, either unsorted or a sorted T cell fraction (not recorded which). The receptors originated from a male donor with ankylosing spondylitis or in good health (not recorded which).

The V gene is TRBV6-1, the J gene TRBJ2-7, with no clear D. CDR1 and CDR2 (germline): MNHNS, SASEGT. CDR3 length: 19 amino acids. V lost 0 bases, J lost 4 bases, and 25 bases lay in between. The CDR3 DNA reads as TGTGCCAGCAGTGAAGCGCTTTACCAGGCGCTGATTGGGAAATACGAGCAGTACTTC. Protein: CASSEALYQALIGKYEQYF.

The rearrangement uses TRBV5-1 and TRBJ1-1; tentative D call: TRBD1 (6 bases). This CDR3 spans 15 amino acids. The V end lost 5 bases, the J end lost 7 bases, and 21 bases lay between the germline ends. Per germline, CDR1 SGHRS and CDR2 YFSETQ. The CDR3 coding sequence is TGCGCCAGCAGTTCCCCCCGGGACGGGGACATTGAAGCTTTCTTT. Protein: CASSSPRDGDIEAFF.

The rearrangement uses TRBV5-1 and TRBJ1-1; TRBD1 might be the D (5 bases). This CDR3 has 13 amino acids. The germline V gene has CDR1 SGHRS and CDR2 YFSETQ. V lost 3 bases and J lost 5, with 11 bases in between. The CDR3 nucleotides are TGCGCCAGCAGCTCGGGGACTGCGACTGAAGCTTTCTTT. Translating it yields CASSSGTATEAFF.

In its sample, this clonotype was seen a few times. This chain connects TRBV19 to TRBJ1-1, with 7 bases fitting TRBD1. V lost 3 bases and J lost 4; bases outside the gene matches: 11. Germline CDR1 and CDR2: LNHDA and SQIVND (reference sequence). The CDR3 spans 16 residues. This CDR3 is CASSILPGQWSTEAFF. For the CDR3, the DNA is TGTGCCAGTAGTATTCTCCCGGGACAGTGGAGCACTGAAGCTTTCTTT. Full variable domain (missing parts from reference TRBV19 and TRBJ1-1): DGGITQSPKYLFRKEGQNVTLSCEQNLNHDAMYWYRQDPGQGLRLIYYSQIVNDFQKGDIAEGYSVSREKKESFPLTVTSAQKNPTAFYLCASSILPGQWSTEAFFGQGTRLTVV.

This rearrangement joins TRBV12-3 or TRBV12-4 to TRBJ2-2; D perhaps matches TRBD2 (5 bases). Trimming removed 7 bases at V and 2 bases at J, with 11 bases between. The CDR3 sequence is 14 residues long. CDR3 in DNA: TGTGCCAGCACCCTGGACTCAAACACCGGGGAGCTGTTTTTT. Its protein is CASTLDSNTGELFF.

In this sample, this clonotype turned up a few times. This chain joins TRBV3-1 and TRBJ2-1, with 14 bases aligning to TRBD2. The CDR3 consists of 17 residues. The ends lost 4 bases at V and 7 bases at J; junction bases unmatched: 9. Germline V lookup: CDR1 LGHDT, CDR2 YNNKEL (reference sequence). The DNA of the CDR3 is TGTGCCAGCAGCCTAATCCAAGGGACTAGCGGGAGAAATGAGCAGTTCTTC. Translated, it gives CASSLIQGTSGRNEQFF.

This clonotype was counted only a few times. The chain couples TRBV19 to TRBJ2-1, with 13 bases that match TRBD2. CDR1 and CDR2 (germline): LNHDA, SQIVND (reference sequence). This CDR3 has 17 amino acids. The J segment lost 0 bases and the V segment lost 9 bases, leaving 8 bases of the junction unmatched. The CDR3 DNA follows: TGTGCCAGCCAGAGACTAGCGGGGGGTAGCTCCTACAATGAGCAGTTCTTC. Protein product: CASQRLAGGSSYNEQFF.

This clonotype has only a few counts. The J gene is TRBJ2-3, the V gene TRBV12-3 or TRBV12-4; 9 nucleotides agree with TRBD2. V was pared by 3 bases and J by 4 bases, with 5 bases of the junction left unmatched. This CDR3 comprises 15 residues. The CDR3: CASSLMRGGPDTQYF. CDR3 sequence (DNA): TGTGCCAGCAGTTTGATGCGGGGGGGCCCAGATACGCAGTATTTT.

This clonotype was counted at least ten times. The chain carries TRBV5-1 and TRBJ2-7; TRBD2 aligns across 7 bases. Germline V CDR1 and CDR2: SGHRS, YFSETQ. V shed 1 base, J shed 7 bases, and the junction held 5 bases outside the gene matches. There are 13 residues in the CDR3. CDR3 DNA sequence: TGCGCCAGCAGCTTGAACCAGCGGGGTGAGCAGTACTTC. Its translation: CASSLNQRGEQYF.

In this sample, this clonotype turned up a few times. The rearrangement joins TRBV2 to TRBJ2-2, with 8 bases that match TRBD2. CDR3 length: 15 residues. The V gene's germline CDR1 is SNHLY and CDR2 FYNNEI. V dropped 2 bases and J dropped 3; count of bases not matched to a gene: 2. The CDR3 reads CASSERTSYTGELFF. CDR3 DNA sequence: TGTGCCAGCAGTGAAAGGACTAGCTACACCGGGGAGCTGTTTTTT.

This clonotype was detected only a few times. The chain recombines TRBV4-1 with TRBJ2-1; TRBD2 aligns across 9 bases. From germline, CDR1 is MGHRA and CDR2 YSYEKL. This CDR3 has 20 amino acids. The V segment lost 4 bases and the J segment 0 bases; nucleotides outside the gene matches: 16. The CDR3 nucleotides are TGCGCCAGCAGCCGGGCCCAGGAGACTAGCGGTAAGAGCTCCTACAATGAGCAGTTCTTC. Its translation: CASSRAQETSGKSSYNEQFF.

Here the CDR3 reads CASGRTAQTDTQYF. As DNA, the CDR3 is TGTGCCAGCGGACGGACAGCTCAAACAGATACGCAGTATTTT. The rearrangement uses TRBV27 and TRBJ2-3; possible D gene TRBD1, 6 bases. The CDR3 is 14 amino acids. V was pared by 8 bases and J by 3 bases, with 15 bases between. Per germline, CDR1 MNHEY and CDR2 SMNVEV (reference sequence).

This clonotype was seen more than once but under ten times. J is TRBJ2-3 and V is TRBV10-3; 7 bases are shared with TRBD1. V trimming: 0 bases; J trimming: 2 bases; junction bases outside the gene matches: 2. This CDR3 is built from 15 residues. The V gene's germline CDR1 is ENHRY and CDR2 SYGVKD. The CDR3 nucleotides are TGTGCCATCAGTGAGTCGACAGGGATCACAGATACGCAGTATTTT. It encodes CAISESTGITDTQYF.

The chain uses TRBV18 and TRBJ2-1; TRBD2 aligns across 14 bases. The CDR3 runs to 16 residues. The V and J ends lost 6 bases and 11 bases, in that order; junction bases with no gene match: 12. The germline gives CDR1 KGHSH, CDR2 LQKENI. In DNA form, the CDR3 reads TGTGCCAGCTCCCCCAGAGGACTAGCGGGGGGTATGAAGCAGTTCTTC. It translates to CASSPRGLAGGMKQFF.

This clonotype has more than one count but fewer than ten. V gene TRBV4-1 combines with J gene TRBJ2-2, with unresolved D. Trimming removed 2 bases from V and 2 bases from J, with 12 bases in between. This CDR3 is 16 amino acids long. Germline V gene data show CDR1 as MGHRA and CDR2 as YSYEKL. CDR3 sequence (DNA): TGCGCCAGCAGCCAATACATTCGGCAAAACACCGGGGAGCTGTTTTTT. This codes for CASSQYIRQNTGELFF.

This clonotype has just a few counts. The chain employs TRBV7-6 and TRBJ2-1, with 13 bases lining up with TRBD2. With V trimmed by 4 bases and J by 5 bases, 14 bases remained unmatched. From germline, CDR1 is SGHVS and CDR2 FNYEAQ. The CDR3 is 19 residues long. This chain's CDR3 is CASSSKGGVLAGGNNEQFF. The CDR3 DNA reads as TGTGCCAGCAGCTCCAAGGGCGGGGTACTAGCGGGAGGGAACAATGAGCAGTTCTTC.